This T cell receptor beta chain comes out of a study of cytotoxic CD8 clonotypes in ibrutinib-treated CLL (dated by TCRdb to the early 2020s). As for the study more broadly: The cohort had ten to twelve relapsed/refractory and around 15 treatment-naive patients; 17 to 18 were IGHV unmutated. The response samples were drawn at a median of roughly twelve months into treatment, with a range of about 6 to 40 months. On average, each sample yielded 270,000 or so productive templates and 85,000 to 95,000 productive rearrangements. Partial responses were observed in 24 patients and complete responses in 2; after a median follow-up of around 64 months, remission was maintained in around 14 patients and progression was observed in some 12. Every sample from remission and from progressive disease was obtained while the patients were still on ibrutinib. Of the approximately 86 people in the trial, 26 had longitudinal samples available. Cryopreserved peripheral blood mononuclear cells were collected before treatment, at response, and at either disease progression or sustained remission.

A note on this clone: No cognate antigen has been identified for it. Nothing much larger sits one base from this clone, and base qualities are not available.

Summary of the overall study and its limitations: Lymph node repertoires were not examined, and the timing of sampling was not matched between patients in sustained remission and those whose disease progressed. Public clonotypes were rare and either shrank or stayed stable during treatment, and the rise in clonality at ibrutinib response reflected expansion of private clonotypes. At baseline, clonality was higher than in age-matched healthy donors and showed a strong correlation with circulating CD8+ T-cell counts. Clonality rose at ibrutinib response, remained stable during sustained remission, and dropped back toward baseline at progression.

The CDR3 starts with the cysteine, ends with the phenylalanine, and has 11 residues. Only the CDR3 part of the read is kept: 33 bases, read in frame from the first base. CDR1 MNHNS and CDR2 SASEGT are derived from the germline V gene. Per the publication, the time point label means: approximately 2 years on ibrutinib. For TCR beta library preparation, about 2 micrograms of genomic DNA was extracted from cryopreserved PBMCs. High-throughput TCR beta sequencing was performed on longitudinal blood samples from CLL patients receiving ibrutinib monotherapy. The patients took part in an open-label, single-center phase 2 trial of ibrutinib monotherapy. On a MiSeq, deep resolution sequencing aimed for a depth between 1 in 1 million and 1 in 200,000 T cells, with each clonotype covered approximately 9.8x on average. The immunoSEQ hsTCRB Kit was used to generate the TCR beta libraries. The original methods were these. ImmunoSEQ Data Assistant and ImmunoSEQ Analyzer were used for data analysis, and V, D and J genes were assigned according to IMGT definitions. Clonality, which ranges from 0 to 1, was calculated by subtracting the normalized Shannon entropy of productive rearrangement frequencies from one. Public clonotype analysis was restricted to overrepresented clonotypes comprising at least 0.05% of each patient's repertoire. Repertoires from roughly 13 age-matched healthy donors in immuneACCESS were used as clonality controls. Not all clones reach the TCRdb copy of this immuneACCESS table, which keeps in-frame sequences only. Checked studies attribute under half of the gap to unresolved V genes and leave the rest unexplained. The V and J calls and the clone size are those of that table, but D and trimming were determined from the DNA. Recorded for this sample are some 50,000 clones; around 60% of them occurred a single time. Of the sample, 20% falls within the top ten clones.

The origin of this receptor is a human donor with chronic lymphocytic leukemia. Recombination linked TRBV6-1 to TRBJ1-1; the D gene cannot be resolved reliably. Material: PBMCs, obtained after 24 months of ibrutinib treatment. The sequenced DNA: TGTGCAAGCCACCGGGTGACTGAAGCTTTCTTT. It specifies CASHRVTEAFF.